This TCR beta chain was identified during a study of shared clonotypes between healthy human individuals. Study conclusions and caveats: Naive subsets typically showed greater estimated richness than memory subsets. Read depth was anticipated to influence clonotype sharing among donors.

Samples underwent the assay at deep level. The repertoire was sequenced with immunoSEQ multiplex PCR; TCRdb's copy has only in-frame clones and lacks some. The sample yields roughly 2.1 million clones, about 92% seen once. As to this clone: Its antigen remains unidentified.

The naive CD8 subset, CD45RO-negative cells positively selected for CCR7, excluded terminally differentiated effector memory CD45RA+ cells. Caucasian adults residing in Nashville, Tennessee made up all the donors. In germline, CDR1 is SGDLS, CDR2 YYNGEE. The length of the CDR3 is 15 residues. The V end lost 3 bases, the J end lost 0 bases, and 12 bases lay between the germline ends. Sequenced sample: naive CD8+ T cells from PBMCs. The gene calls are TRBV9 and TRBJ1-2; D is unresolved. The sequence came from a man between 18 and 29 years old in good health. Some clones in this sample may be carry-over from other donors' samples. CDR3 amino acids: CASSAITITNYGYTF. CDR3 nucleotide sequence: TGTGCCAGCAGCGCCATCACGATTACTAACTATGGCTACACCTTC. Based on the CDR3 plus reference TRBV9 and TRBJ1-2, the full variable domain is DSGVTQTPKHLITATGQRVTLRCSPRSGDLSVYWYQQSLDQGLQFLIQYYNGEERAKGNILERFSAQQFPDLHSELNLSSLELGDSALYFCASSAITITNYGYTFGSGTRLTVV.